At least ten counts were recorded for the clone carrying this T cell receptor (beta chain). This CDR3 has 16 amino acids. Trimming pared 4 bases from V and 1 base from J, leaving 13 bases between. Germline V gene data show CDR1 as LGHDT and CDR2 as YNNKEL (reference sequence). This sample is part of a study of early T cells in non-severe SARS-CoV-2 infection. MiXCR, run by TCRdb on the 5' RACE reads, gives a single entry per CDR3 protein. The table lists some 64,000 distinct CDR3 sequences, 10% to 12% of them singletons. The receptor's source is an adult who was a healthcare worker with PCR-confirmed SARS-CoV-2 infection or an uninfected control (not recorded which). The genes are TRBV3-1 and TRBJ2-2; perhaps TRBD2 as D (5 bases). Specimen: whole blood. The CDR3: CASSLNPSGNTGELFF. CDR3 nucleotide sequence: TGTGCCAGCAGCCTCAACCCCAGCGGGAACACCGGGGAGCTGTTTTTT.